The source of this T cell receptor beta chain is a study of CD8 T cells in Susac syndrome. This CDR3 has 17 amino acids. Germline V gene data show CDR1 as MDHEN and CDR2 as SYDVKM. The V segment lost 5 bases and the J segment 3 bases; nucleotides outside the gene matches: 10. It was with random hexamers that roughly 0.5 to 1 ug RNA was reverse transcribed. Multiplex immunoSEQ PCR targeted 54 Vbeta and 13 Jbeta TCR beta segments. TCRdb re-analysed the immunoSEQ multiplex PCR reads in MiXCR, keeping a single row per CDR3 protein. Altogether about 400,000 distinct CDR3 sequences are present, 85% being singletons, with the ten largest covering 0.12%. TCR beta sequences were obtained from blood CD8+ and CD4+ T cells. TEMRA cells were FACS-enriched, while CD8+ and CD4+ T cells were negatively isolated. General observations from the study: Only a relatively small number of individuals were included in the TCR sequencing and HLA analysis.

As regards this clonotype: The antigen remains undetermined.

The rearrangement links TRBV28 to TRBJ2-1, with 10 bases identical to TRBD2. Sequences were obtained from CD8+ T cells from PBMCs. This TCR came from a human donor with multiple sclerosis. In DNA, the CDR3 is TGTGCCAGCAGTAAAGGACTAGCGGCAATGATCTACAATGAGCAGTTCTTC. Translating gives CASSKGLAAMIYNEQFF. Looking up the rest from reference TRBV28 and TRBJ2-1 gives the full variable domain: DVKVTQSSRYLVKRTGEKVFLECVQDMDHENMFWYRQDPGLGLRLIYFSYDVKMKEKGDIPEGYSVSREKKERFSLILESASTNQTSMYLCASSKGLAAMIYNEQFFGPGTRLTVL.